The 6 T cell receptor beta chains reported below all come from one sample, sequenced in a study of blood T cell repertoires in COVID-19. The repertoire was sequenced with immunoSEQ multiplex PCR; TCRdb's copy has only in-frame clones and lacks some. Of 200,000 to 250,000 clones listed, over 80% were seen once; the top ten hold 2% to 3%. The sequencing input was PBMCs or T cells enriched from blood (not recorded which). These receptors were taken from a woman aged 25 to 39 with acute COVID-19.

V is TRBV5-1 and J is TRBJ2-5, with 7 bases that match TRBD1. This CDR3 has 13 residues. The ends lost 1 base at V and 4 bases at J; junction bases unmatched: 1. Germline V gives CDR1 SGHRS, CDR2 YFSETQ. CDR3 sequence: CASSLTGAETQYF. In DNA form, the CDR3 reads TGCGCCAGCAGCTTGACAGGGGCAGAGACCCAGTACTTC.

The CDR3 region has the DNA TGTGCCAGCAGCTGGTCCCATCCACTCGACACCGGGGAGCTGTTTTTT. It specifies CASSWSHPLDTGELFF. The chain links TRBV7-8 to TRBJ2-2; D is undetermined. V was clipped by 4 bases and J by 3 bases, with 15 bases between them. Looked up from germline, CDR1 is SGHVS and CDR2 is FQNEAQ. The CDR3 extends over 16 amino acids.

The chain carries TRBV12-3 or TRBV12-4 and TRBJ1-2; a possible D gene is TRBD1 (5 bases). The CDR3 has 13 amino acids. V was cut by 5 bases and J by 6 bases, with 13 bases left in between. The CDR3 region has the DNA TGTGCCAGCAGTCTCGGGACTTTTAATGGCTACACCTTC. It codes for CASSLGTFNGYTF.

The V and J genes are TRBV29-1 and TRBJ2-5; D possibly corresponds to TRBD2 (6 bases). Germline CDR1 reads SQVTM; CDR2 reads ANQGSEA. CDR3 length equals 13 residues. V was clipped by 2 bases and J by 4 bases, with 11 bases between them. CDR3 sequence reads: CSVEMEGGETQYF. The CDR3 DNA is TGCAGCGTTGAAATGGAGGGTGGAGAGACCCAGTACTTC.

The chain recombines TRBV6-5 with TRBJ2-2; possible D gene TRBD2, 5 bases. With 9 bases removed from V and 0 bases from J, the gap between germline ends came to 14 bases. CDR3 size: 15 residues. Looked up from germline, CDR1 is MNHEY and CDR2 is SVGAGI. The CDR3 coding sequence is TGTGCCAGTAGAGGGTTAGGGTCGAACACCGGGGAGCTGTTTTTT. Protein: CASRGLGSNTGELFF.

CDR3 in amino acids: CASSLYFQEDYNSPLHF. The CDR3 coding sequence is TGTGCCAGCAGCTTATATTTTCAGGAGGATTATAATTCACCCCTCCACTTT. The V call is TRBV7-2, the J call TRBJ1-6; the D is unclear. In germline, CDR1 is SGHTA, CDR2 FQGNSA. V shed 2 bases and J shed 4 bases, with 15 bases lying between them. CDR3 length equals 17 residues.